Listed below are T cell receptor beta chains from one sample, sequenced in a study of shared clonotypes between healthy human individuals. Clones were read by immunoSEQ multiplex PCR, and TCRdb kept only the in-frame ones, dropping some. The table includes approximately 2.5 million clones, 80% to 95% detected once. The specimen was naive CD4+ T cells from PBMCs. These receptors all stem from a man younger than 35 in good health. Some clones in this sample may be carry-over from other donors' samples. The CDR3 runs from the conserved cysteine through the conserved F or W. D genes are given only for firm matches. Rows give clone size only sometimes, using once, few, many, or a class for an expanded clone.

>-|TRBV27|TRBJ2-6|-
CASSLQGQAGANVLTF
TGTGCCAGCAGTTTGCAGGGTCAGGCTGGGGCCAACGTCCTGACTTTC
>-|TRBV2|TRBJ1-3|-
CASSAGRGTGNTIYF
TGTGCCAGCAGTGCCGGTAGGGGGACTGGAAACACCATATATTTT
>-|TRBV28|TRBJ2-7|-
CASSSGGSYEQYF
TGTGCCAGCAGTTCCGGGGGCTCCTACGAGCAGTACTTC
>-|TRBV4-1|TRBJ1-2|-
CASSPAGEPRYGYTF
TGCGCCAGCAGCCCAGCAGGGGAACCCCGCTATGGCTACACCTTC
>-|TRBV29-1|TRBJ2-5|-
CSVPGLTQETQYF
TGCAGCGTTCCGGGCCTAACCCAAGAGACCCAGTACTTC
>-|TRBV5-1|TRBJ1-2|once
CASSLDGQPYGYTF
TGCGCCAGCAGCTTGGATGGACAGCCCTATGGCTACACCTTC
>TRBD2|TRBV11-2|TRBJ2-7|once
CASSYGLADYYEQYF
TGTGCCAGCAGCTACGGACTAGCGGATTACTACGAGCAGTACTTC
>TRBD2|TRBV9|TRBJ2-1|-
CASSVEVRGNEQFF
TGTGCCAGCAGCGTAGAGGTGCGGGGGAATGAGCAGTTCTTC
>-|TRBV28|TRBJ1-2|-
CASSSSNRVGYGYTF
TGTGCCAGCAGTTCGTCGAACAGGGTTGGCTATGGCTACACCTTC
>TRBD2|TRBV7-2|TRBJ2-1|-
CASSSQRGGYNEQFF
TGTGCCAGCAGCTCCCAGCGGGGTGGGTACAATGAGCAGTTCTTC
>TRBD1|TRBV25-1|TRBJ2-5|-
CASSPGQGSREQYF
TGTGCCAGCAGTCCGGGACAGGGGTCGAGAGAGCAGTACTTC
>-|TRBV30|TRBJ1-4|-
CASLGGESGEKLFF
TGTGCCAGCCTAGGTGGTGAGTCTGGTGAAAAACTGTTTTTT
>TRBD1|TRBV6-5|TRBJ1-1|-
CASRRAGTGDTEAFF
TGTGCCAGCAGACGCGCCGGGACAGGGGACACTGAAGCTTTCTTT
>TRBD2|TRBV4-1|TRBJ2-2|-
CASSRGLAGGLNTGELFF
TGCGCCAGCAGCCGGGGACTAGCGGGAGGGTTGAACACCGGGGAGCTGTTTTTT
>TRBD1|TRBV11-2|TRBJ1-6|-
CASSLDFLDRRNNSPLHF
TGTGCCAGCAGCTTAGACTTCTTGGACAGGAGGAATAATTCACCCCTCCACTTT
>TRBD1|TRBV6-1|TRBJ2-1|-
CASMGGQGFSNEQFF
TGTGCCAGCATGGGGGGACAGGGCTTTTCCAATGAGCAGTTCTTC
>-|TRBV19|TRBJ2-7|-
CASSIAQGLSYEQYF
TGTGCCAGTAGTATAGCTCAGGGACTCTCCTACGAGCAGTACTTC
>-|TRBV5-4|TRBJ2-1|-
CASSLFATQASEQFF
TGTGCCAGCAGCTTATTTGCGACACAGGCGAGTGAGCAGTTCTTC
>-|TRBV9|TRBJ2-3|-
CASSVSVDTQYF
TGTGCCAGCAGCGTATCCGTCGATACGCAGTATTTT
>TRBD2|TRBV5-1|TRBJ2-1|-
CASSLAASGYNEQFF
TGCGCCAGCAGCTTGGCTGCTAGCGGATACAATGAGCAGTTCTTC
>-|TRBV28|TRBJ2-5|-
CASSPYKGERETQYF
TGTGCCAGCAGCCCTTATAAGGGGGAGAGGGAGACCCAGTACTTC
>-|TRBV2|TRBJ1-2|-
CASRGKIGLNYGYTF
TGTGCCAGCAGGGGGAAGATTGGGTTGAACTATGGCTACACCTTC
>-|TRBV5-5|TRBJ1-5|-
CASRPGHINQPQHF
TGTGCCAGCAGGCCCGGACATATCAATCAGCCCCAGCATTTT
>-|TRBV2|TRBJ1-1|-
CASSEARNTEAFF
TGTGCCAGCAGTGAGGCCCGAAACACTGAAGCTTTCTTT
>TRBD1|TRBV4-2|TRBJ2-7|-
CASSLPGTGGEQYF
TGTGCCAGCAGCCTACCGGGGACAGGGGGCGAGCAGTACTTC
>TRBD2|TRBV4-2|TRBJ2-1|-
CASSQDAPSGVGNEQFF
TGTGCCAGCAGCCAAGATGCCCCTAGCGGAGTGGGGAATGAGCAGTTCTTC
>TRBD1|TRBV5-4|TRBJ2-2|-
CASSLEDRVTGELFF
TGTGCCAGCAGCTTGGAAGACAGGGTCACCGGGGAGCTGTTTTTT
>TRBD1|TRBV6-5|TRBJ1-2|-
CASSYPGQGVYTF
TGTGCCAGCAGTTACCCCGGACAGGGCGTCTACACCTTC
>TRBD1|TRBV6-1|TRBJ1-1|once
CASSRPGQAAEAFF
TGTGCCAGCAGTCGCCCCGGACAGGCCGCTGAAGCTTTCTTT
>-|TRBV7-2|TRBJ1-2|-
CASSSQSDSNYGYTF
TGTGCCAGCAGCTCCCAATCAGACAGTAACTATGGCTACACCTTC
>-|TRBV28|TRBJ2-7|-
CASRTVDRPYEQYF
TGTGCCAGCAGGACCGTGGACAGACCCTACGAGCAGTACTTC
>TRBD1|TRBV6-1|TRBJ1-5|-
CASSETGQNQPQHF
TGTGCCAGCAGTGAAACGGGACAGAATCAGCCCCAGCATTTT
>-|TRBV4-1|TRBJ2-7|-
CASSQARLDEQYF
TGCGCCAGCAGCCAAGCCAGGTTGGACGAGCAGTACTTC